Below, one T cell receptor beta chain is given with its context. This sample is drawn from a study of cytomegalovirus exposure and HLA in healthy donors. After removal of 6 bases from V and 0 bases from J, the junction contained 6 bases not matched to a gene. The germline V gene has CDR1 SGHVS and CDR2 FNYEAQ. The CDR3 has 17 residues. PCR primers comprised 60 Vbeta and 13 Jbeta primers. The protocol was immunoSEQ multiplex PCR, while the TCRdb copy is restricted to in-frame clones and leaves out a portion. The data hold a few hundred thousand clones, with about 90% observed a single time. The sample taken for sequencing was PBMCs. V and J are TRBV7-6 and TRBJ2-2; 11 nucleotides agree with TRBD2. The source of this sequence is a woman between 18 and 30 years old in good health and CMV-seronegative. The CDR3 is CASSLTSGASNTGELFF. CDR3 sequence (DNA): TGTGCCAGCAGTTTGACTAGCGGGGCTTCGAACACCGGGGAGCTGTTTTTT.